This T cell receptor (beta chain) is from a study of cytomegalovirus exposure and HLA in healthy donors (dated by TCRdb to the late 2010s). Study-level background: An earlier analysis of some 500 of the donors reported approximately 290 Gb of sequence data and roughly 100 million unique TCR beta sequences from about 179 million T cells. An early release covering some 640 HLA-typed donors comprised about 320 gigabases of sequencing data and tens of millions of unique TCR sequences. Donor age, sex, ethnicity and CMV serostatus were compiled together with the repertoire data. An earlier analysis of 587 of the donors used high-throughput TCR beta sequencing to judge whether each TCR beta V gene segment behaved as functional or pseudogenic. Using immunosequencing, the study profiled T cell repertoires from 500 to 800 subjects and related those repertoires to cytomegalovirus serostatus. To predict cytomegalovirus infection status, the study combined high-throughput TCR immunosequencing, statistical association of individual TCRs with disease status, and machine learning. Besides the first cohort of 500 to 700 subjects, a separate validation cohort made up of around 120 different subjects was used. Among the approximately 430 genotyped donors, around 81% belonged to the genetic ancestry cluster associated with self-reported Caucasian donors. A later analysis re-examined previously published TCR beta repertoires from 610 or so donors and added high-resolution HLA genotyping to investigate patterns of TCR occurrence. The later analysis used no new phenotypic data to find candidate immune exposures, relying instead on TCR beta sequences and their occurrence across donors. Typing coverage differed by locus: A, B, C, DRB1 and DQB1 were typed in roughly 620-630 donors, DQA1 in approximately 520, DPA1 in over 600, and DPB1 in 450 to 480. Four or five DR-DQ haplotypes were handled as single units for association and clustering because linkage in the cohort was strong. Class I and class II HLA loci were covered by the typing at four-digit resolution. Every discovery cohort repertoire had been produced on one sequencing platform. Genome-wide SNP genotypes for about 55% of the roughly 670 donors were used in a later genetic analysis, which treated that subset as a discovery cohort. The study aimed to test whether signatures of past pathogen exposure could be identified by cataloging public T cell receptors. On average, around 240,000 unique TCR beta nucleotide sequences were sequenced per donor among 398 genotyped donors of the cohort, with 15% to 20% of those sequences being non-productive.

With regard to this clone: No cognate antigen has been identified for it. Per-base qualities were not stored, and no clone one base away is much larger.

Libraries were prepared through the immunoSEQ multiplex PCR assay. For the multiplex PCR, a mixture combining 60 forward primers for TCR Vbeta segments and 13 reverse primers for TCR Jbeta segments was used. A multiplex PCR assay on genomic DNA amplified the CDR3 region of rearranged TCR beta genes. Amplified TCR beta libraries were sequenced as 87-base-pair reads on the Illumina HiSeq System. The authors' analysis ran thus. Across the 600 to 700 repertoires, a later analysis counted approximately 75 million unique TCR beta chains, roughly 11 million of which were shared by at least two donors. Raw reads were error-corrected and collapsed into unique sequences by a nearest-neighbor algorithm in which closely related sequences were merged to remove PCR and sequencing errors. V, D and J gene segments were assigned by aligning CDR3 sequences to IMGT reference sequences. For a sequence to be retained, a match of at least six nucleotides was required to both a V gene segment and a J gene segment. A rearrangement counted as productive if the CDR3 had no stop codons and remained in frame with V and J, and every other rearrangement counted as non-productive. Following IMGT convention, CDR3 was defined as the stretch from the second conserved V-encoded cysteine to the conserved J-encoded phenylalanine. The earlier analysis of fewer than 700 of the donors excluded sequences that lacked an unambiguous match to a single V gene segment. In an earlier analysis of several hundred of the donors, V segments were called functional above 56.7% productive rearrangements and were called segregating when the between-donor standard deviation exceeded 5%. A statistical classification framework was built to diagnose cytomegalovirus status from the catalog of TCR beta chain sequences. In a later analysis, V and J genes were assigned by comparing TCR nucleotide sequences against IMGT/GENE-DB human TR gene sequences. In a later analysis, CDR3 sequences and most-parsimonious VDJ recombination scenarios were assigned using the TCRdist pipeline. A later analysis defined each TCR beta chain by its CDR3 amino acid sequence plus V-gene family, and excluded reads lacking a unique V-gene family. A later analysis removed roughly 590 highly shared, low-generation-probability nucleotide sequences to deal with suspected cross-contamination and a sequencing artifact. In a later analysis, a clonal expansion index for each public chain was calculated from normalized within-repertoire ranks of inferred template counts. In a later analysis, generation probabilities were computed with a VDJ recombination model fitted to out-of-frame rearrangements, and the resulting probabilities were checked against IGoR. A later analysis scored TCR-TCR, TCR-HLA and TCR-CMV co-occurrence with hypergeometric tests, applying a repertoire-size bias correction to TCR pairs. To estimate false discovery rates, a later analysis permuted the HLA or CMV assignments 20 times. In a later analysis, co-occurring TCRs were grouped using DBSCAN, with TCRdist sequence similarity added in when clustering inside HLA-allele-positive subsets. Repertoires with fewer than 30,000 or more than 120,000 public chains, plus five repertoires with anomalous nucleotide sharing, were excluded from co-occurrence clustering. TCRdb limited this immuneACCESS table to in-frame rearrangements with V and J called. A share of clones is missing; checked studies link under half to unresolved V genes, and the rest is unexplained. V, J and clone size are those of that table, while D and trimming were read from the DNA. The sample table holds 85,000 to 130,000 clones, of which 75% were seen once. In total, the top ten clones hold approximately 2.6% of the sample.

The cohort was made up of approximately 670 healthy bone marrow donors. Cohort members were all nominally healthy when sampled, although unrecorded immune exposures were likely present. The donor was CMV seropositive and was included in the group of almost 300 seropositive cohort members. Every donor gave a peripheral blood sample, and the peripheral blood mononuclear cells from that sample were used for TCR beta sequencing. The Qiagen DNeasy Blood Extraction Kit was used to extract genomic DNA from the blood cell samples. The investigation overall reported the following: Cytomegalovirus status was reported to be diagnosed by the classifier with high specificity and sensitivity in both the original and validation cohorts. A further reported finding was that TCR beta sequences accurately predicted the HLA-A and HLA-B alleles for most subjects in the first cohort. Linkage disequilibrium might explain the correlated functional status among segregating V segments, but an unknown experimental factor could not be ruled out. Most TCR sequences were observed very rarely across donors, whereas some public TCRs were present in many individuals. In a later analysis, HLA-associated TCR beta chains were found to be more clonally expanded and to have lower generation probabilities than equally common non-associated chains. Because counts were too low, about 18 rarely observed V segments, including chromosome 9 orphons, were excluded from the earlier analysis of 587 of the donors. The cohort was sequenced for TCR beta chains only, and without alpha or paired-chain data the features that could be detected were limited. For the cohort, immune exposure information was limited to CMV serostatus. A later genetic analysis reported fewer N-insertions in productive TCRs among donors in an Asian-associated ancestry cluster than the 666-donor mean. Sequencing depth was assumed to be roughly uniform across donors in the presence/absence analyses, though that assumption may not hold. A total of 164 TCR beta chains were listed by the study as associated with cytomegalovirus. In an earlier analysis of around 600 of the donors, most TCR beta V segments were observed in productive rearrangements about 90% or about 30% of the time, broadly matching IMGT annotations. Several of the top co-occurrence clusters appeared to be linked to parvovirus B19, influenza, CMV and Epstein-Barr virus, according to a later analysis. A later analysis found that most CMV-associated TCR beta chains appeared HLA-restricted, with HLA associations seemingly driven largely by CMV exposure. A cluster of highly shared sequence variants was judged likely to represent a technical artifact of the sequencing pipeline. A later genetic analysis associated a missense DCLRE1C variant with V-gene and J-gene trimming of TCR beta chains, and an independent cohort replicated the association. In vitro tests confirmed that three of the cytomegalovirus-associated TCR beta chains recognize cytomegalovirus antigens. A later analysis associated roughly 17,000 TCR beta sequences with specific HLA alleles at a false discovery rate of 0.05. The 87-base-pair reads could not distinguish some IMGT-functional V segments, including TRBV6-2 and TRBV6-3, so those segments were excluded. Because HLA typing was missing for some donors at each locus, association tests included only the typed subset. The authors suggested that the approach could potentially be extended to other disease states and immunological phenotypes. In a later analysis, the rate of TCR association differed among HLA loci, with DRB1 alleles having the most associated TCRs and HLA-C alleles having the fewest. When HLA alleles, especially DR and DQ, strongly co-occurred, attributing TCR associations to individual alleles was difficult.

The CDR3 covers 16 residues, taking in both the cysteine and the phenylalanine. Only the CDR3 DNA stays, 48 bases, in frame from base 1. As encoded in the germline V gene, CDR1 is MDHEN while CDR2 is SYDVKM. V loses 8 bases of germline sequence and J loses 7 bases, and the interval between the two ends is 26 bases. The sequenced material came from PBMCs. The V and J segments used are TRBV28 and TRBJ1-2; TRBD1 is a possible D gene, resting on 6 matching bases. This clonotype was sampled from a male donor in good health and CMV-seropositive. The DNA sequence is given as TGTGCCAGCGTACCCCAAAACAGAGGGGGTGCTGGTGGCTACACCTTC. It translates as CASVPQNRGGAGGYTF.